Given below is one T cell receptor beta chain in context. Its antigen is currently unknown. This entry is derived from a study of cytomegalovirus exposure and HLA in healthy donors. Looking at the study overall: Within the Caucasian-associated ancestry cluster were around four fifths of the approximately 400 genotyped donors.

In the PCR, 60 Vbeta and 13 Jbeta primers were used. Sequenced by immunoSEQ multiplex PCR; TCRdb stores in-frame clones only, minus some. This table has about 180,000 clones, about 82% appearing once. Whole-study findings and limits: In a later analysis, HLA-associated beta chains showed higher expansion and lower generation probabilities than comparable chains. According to an earlier analysis, most TCR beta V segments yielded productive rearrangements about 90% or about 30% of the time. In a later analysis, parvovirus B19, influenza, CMV and Epstein-Barr virus appeared linked to several top co-occurrence clusters.

With 3 bases clipped from V and 5 bases from J, the junction kept 3 bases outside the gene matches. The CDR3 spans 15 residues. Germline V gene data show CDR1 as KGHSH and CDR2 as LQKENI. The material sequenced was PBMCs. The chain employs TRBV18 and TRBJ2-5; TRBD2 matches at 13 bases. The clonotype was recovered from a woman aged 45-65 years in good health and CMV-seropositive. As DNA, the CDR3 is TGTGCCAGCTCACCCCCACTAGCGGGGGGGGAGACCCAGTACTTC. This codes for CASSPPLAGGETQYF.